Sequencing of this TCR beta chain was carried out in a study of T cell responses to AZD1222 COVID-19 vaccine. Overall study context: Analysis merged second doses at about 4 or about 12 weeks.

After removal of 1 base from V and 5 bases from J, the junction contained 7 bases not matched to a gene. The CDR3 is 17 amino acids. In germline, CDR1 is LNHDA, CDR2 SQIVND (reference sequence). Notes on the study in general: Regions 160-218 and 743-854 held dominance among vaccine-associated CD4 TCRs, which spanned spike. Repertoires were obtained only post-peak T cell response.

Data came from immunoSEQ multiplex PCR; TCRdb stores just in-frame clones and leaves some out. This sample has about 180,000 clones, with about 91% found just once. Note on this clone: Antigen specificity is unknown.

The sample here was peripheral blood, taken on day 0 of AZD1222 vaccination. This chain connects TRBV19 to TRBJ2-5; TRBD2 matches at 13 bases. This clonotype was obtained from an adult in good health. In DNA form, the CDR3 reads TGTGCCAGTAGTATAGTCAGGACTAGCGGGAGAGGCGAGACCCAGTACTTC. Its translation is CASSIVRTSGRGETQYF. The complete variable domain, with remaining parts taken from reference TRBV19 and TRBJ2-5, reads DGGITQSPKYLFRKEGQNVTLSCEQNLNHDAMYWYRQDPGQGLRLIYYSQIVNDFQKGDIAEGYSVSREKKESFPLTVTSAQKNPTAFYLCASSIVRTSGRGETQYFGPGTRLLVL.